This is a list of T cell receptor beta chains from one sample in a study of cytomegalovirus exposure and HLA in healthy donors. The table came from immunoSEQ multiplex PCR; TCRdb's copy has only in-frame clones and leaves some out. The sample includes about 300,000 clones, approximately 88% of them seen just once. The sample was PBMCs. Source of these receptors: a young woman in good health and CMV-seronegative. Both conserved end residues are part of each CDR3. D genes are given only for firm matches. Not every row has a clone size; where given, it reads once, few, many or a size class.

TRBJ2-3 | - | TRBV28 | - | TGTGCCAGCAGTCCTTACCGGGAGAGCACAGATACGCAGTATTTT | CASSPYRESTDTQYF
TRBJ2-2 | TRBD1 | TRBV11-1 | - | TGTGCCAGCAGCCTCCCTCTGGACAGGGCGAGGCGCACCGGGGAGCTGTTTTTT | CASSLPLDRARRTGELFF
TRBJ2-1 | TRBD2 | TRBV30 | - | TGTGCCTGGAGAGGATGGAGCGGGAGCTCCTTGAATGAGCAGTTCTTC | CAWRGWSGSSLNEQFF
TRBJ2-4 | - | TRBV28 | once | TGTGCCAGCAGTTTAGGGCAAGCCAAAAACATTCAGTACTTC | CASSLGQAKNIQYF
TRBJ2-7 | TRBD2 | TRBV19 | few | TGTGCCAGTAGTCCACTAGCGGACTCCTACGAGCAGTACTTC | CASSPLADSYEQYF
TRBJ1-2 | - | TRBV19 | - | TGTGCCAGTAGTATAGCGGGCCAGGGTAACTATGGCTACACCTTC | CASSIAGQGNYGYTF
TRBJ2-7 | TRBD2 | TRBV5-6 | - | TGTGCCAGCAGCTTCCCGGCGGGAGCACGCGACGAGCAGTACTTC | CASSFPAGARDEQYF
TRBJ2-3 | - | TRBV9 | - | TGTGCCAGCACCCCGGTAGCGGCCACAGATACGCAGTATTTT | CASTPVAATDTQYF
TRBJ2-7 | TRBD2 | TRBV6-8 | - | TGTGCCAGCAGTTACCCCAGCGGGAGGGAGGACGAGCAGTACTTC | CASSYPSGREDEQYF
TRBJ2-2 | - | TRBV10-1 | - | TGCGCCAGCACGGCACAGGGCGGCACCGGGGAGCTGTTTTTT | CASTAQGGTGELFF
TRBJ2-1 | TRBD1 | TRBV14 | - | TGTGCCAGCAGCCACCGAAGACAGGGCGGCGAGCAGTTCTTC | CASSHRRQGGEQFF
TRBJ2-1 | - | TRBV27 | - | TGTGCCAGCAGTTTATCATCAGGGATGAACTCCTACAATGAGCAGTTCTTC | CASSLSSGMNSYNEQFF
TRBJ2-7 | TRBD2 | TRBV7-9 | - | TGTGCCAGCAGCTTAGGTGGTAGCGGGACCTACGAGCAGTACTTC | CASSLGGSGTYEQYF
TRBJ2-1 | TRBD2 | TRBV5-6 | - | TGTGCCAGCAGCCCCGGGACTAGCGGTCACAATGAGCAGTTCTTC | CASSPGTSGHNEQFF
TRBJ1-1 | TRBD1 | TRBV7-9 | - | TGTGCCAGCAGCTTGGGAGGACAGGTCGGGGCTTTCTTT | CASSLGGQVGAFF
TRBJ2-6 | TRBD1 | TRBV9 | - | TGTGCCAGCAGCACCACAGGGGGAGCCGGGGCCAACGTCCTGACTTTC | CASSTTGGAGANVLTF
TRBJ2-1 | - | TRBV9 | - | TGTGCCAGCAGCGTAGGTAGCGGGACAGACAATGAGCAGTTCTTC | CASSVGSGTDNEQFF
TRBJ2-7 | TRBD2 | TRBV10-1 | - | TGCGCCAGCAGGGCCGGGACTAGCGGTCCCTACGAGCAGTACTTC | CASRAGTSGPYEQYF
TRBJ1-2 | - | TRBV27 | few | TGTGCCAGCAGGCCGAACCTTGGAGCTAACTATGGCTACACCTTC | CASRPNLGANYGYTF
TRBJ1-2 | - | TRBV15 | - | TGTGCCACCAGCACAAGGGGTGGCCGCGGCTACACCTTC | CATSTRGGRGYTF
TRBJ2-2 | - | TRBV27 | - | TGTGCCAGCAGTGCGGGGCAAGGGGCCGGGGAGCTGTTTTTT | CASSAGQGAGELFF
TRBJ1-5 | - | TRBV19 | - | TGTGCCAGTAGTATACGTCTTAGCAATCAGCCCCAGCATTTT | CASSIRLSNQPQHF
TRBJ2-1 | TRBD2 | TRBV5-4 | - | TGTGCCAGCAGCGGTAGCGGGAGTCTGTTCTTC | CASSGSGSLFF
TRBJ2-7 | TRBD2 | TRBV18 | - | TGTGCCAGCTCACCACGCGGGGGGAGCTCCTACGAGCAGTACTTC | CASSPRGGSSYEQYF
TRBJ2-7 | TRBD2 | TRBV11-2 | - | TGTGCCAGCAGCTCCTGGACTAGCCCGAGCGACGAGCAGTACTTC | CASSSWTSPSDEQYF
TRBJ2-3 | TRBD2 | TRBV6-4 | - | TGTGCCAGCAGTGACTCTGTAGGGGCGGGACTAGCTCTGAGCACAGATACGCAGTATTTT | CASSDSVGAGLALSTDTQYF
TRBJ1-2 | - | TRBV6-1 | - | TGTGCCAGCAGTGCAAGCAACTATGGCTACACCTTC | CASSASNYGYTF
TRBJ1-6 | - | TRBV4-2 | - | TGTGCCAGCAGCCAACAGGGTCCCTATAATTCACCCCTCCACTTT | CASSQQGPYNSPLHF
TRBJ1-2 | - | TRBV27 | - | TGTGCCAGCAGTCCAAATGCTAACTATGGCTACACCTTC | CASSPNANYGYTF
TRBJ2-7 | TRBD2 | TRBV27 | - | TGTGCCAGCAGTAAGAGGGGGACTAGCGGTTCCTACGAGCAGTACTTC | CASSKRGTSGSYEQYF
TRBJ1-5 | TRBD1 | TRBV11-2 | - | TGTGCCAGCAGCACGGGACAGGGAATGGGCAATCAGCCCCAGCATTTT | CASSTGQGMGNQPQHF
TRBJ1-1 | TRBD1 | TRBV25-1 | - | TGTGCCAGCAGTGAACCATCGCGGACAGGAGAAGCTTTCTTT | CASSEPSRTGEAFF
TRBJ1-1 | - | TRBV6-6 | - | TGTGCCAGCAGTTACTCAGACCCGGACTTGCAGGCTTTCTTT | CASSYSDPDLQAFF
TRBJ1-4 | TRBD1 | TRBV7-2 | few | TGTGCCAGCAGCCCGACAGGGTCGGGGGAAAAACTGTTTTTT | CASSPTGSGEKLFF
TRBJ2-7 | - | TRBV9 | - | TGTGCCAGCAGCGTAGGGGACAATCCCTACGAGCAGTACTTC | CASSVGDNPYEQYF
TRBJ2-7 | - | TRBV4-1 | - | TGCGCCAGCAGCCAAGTTTTCCCCCGTACACCCGTCTCCTACGAGCAGTACTTC | CASSQVFPRTPVSYEQYF
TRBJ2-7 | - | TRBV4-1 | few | TGCGCCGCCGGGGAGAGCGACGAGCAGTACTTC | CAAGESDEQYF
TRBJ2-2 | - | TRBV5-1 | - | TGCGCCAGCACAGAGCGTCGCCTAGCCGCCGGGGAGCTGTTTTTT | CASTERRLAAGELFF
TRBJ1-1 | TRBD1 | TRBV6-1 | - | TGTGCCAGCAGTGAGGCGACAGGGGGAATGGGACACACTGAAGCTTTCTTT | CASSEATGGMGHTEAFF
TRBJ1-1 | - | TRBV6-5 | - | TGTGCCAGCAGTTACGGGGGGTACACTGAAGCTTTCTTT | CASSYGGYTEAFF
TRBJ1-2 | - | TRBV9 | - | TGTGCCAGCAGCGTAGCGACAGGACCTAACTATGGCTACACCTTC | CASSVATGPNYGYTF
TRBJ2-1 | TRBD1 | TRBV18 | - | TGTGCCAGCTCACCGAGGGACAGCTACAATGAGCAGTTCTTC | CASSPRDSYNEQFF
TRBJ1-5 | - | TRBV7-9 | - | TGTGCCAGCAGCTTCGCAGGGAATAGCAATCAGCCCCAGCATTTT | CASSFAGNSNQPQHF
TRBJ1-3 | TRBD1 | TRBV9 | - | TGTGCCAGCAGCGTAACACCGCGGACAGGGGGAAACACCATATATTTT | CASSVTPRTGGNTIYF
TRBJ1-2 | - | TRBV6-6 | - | TGTGCCAGCACCCAAGCCGCCAGGGGTTATGGCTACACCTTC | CASTQAARGYGYTF
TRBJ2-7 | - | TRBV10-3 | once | TGTGCCATCAGTGAGTCCAGGGATGACGAGCAGTACTTC | CAISESRDDEQYF
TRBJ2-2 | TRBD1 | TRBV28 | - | TGTGCCAGCAGTTTCCGATGGACAGGGAGGAGTGGCGGGGAGCTGTTTTTT | CASSFRWTGRSGGELFF
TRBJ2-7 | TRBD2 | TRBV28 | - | TGTGCCAGCAGTTTTAGGCGGGAGTATGCCGAGCAGTACTTC | CASSFRREYAEQYF
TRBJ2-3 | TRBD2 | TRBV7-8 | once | TGTGCCAGCAAATCGGCGGGAGGAATCGGAGATACGCAGTATTTT | CASKSAGGIGDTQYF
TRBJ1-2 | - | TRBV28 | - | TGTGCCAGCAGTTTATGGGCCGGGAATGAGGATGGCTACACCTTC | CASSLWAGNEDGYTF
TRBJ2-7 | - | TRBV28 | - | TGTGCCAGCAGTTTAACGGGAGCCATCTACGAGCAGTACTTC | CASSLTGAIYEQYF
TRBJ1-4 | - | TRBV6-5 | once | TGTGCCAGCAGTTCCTCCGGAGGGGTTAATGAAAAACTGTTTTTT | CASSSSGGVNEKLFF
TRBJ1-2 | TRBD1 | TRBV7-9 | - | TGTGCCAGCAGCGACAGGGATGGCTACACCTTC | CASSDRDGYTF
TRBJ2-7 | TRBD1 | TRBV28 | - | TGTGCCAGCAGCTCACCAGGGGGCCTTAACTCCTACGAGCAGTACTTC | CASSSPGGLNSYEQYF
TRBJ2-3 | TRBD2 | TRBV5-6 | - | TGTGCCAGCAGCTCGAGACGGACTAGCGGGACGCTCACAGATACGCAGTATTTT | CASSSRRTSGTLTDTQYF
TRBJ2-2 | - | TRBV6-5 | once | TGTGCCAGCAGTTTCCGGACCGGGGAGCTGTTTTTT | CASSFRTGELFF